This TCR beta chain came from a study of tumor-infiltrating lymphocytes in primary liver carcinoma. For each extraction, RNA and DNA were obtained together from around 18-30 mg of unsorted bulk tissue. Synthesis of TCR beta cDNA was carried out from 450 to 500 ng total RNA with a constant-region primer. A slightly modified ARM-PCR protocol with three nested multiplex PCR rounds produced these TCR beta libraries. The study ran its first two PCR rounds for around 10 cycles each, using TRBV1-TRBV30 forward primers and a C-beta reverse primer. TCRdb re-called the multiplex PCR reads through MiXCR, storing one row per CDR3 protein. The sample lists 85,000 to 100,000 distinct CDR3 sequences; around 68% were seen once. A note on this clonotype: Its antigen is currently unknown.

CDR3 length: 14 amino acids. V lost 5 bases and J lost 6, with 17 bases in between. CDR1 and CDR2 from the germline V gene are SGHAT and FQDESV (reference sequence). Study-wide results and limits: The top-250-clone fraction was significantly higher in tumors than in blood (p = 0.039).

This clonotype was obtained from a man between 35 and 55 years old with primary liver carcinoma and hepatitis B virus infection. The rearrangement joins TRBV11-1 to TRBJ2-7; maybe TRBD2 (6 bases). Sequencing was done on a sample of tumor-adjacent normal liver tissue. The CDR3 spells CASSPGGVFCEQYF. The CDR3 nucleotides are TGTGCCAGCAGCCCTGGAGGGGTCTTCTGCGAGCAGTACTTC.